In this sample, the clone carrying this TCR beta chain turned up a few times. This record belongs to a study of T cells in Graves' hyperthyroidism and ophthalmopathy. This CDR3 contains 15 residues. Unmatched junction bases numbered 11, after V lost 4 bases and J lost 2 bases. Per germline, CDR1 SQVTM and CDR2 ANQGSEA. Amplified TCR beta CDR3 regions came from RNA transcripts. An initial round of RT-PCR targeting the TCR CDR3 relied on the HTBI primer set. One entry per CDR3 protein, called by TCRdb with MiXCR from the multiplex PCR reads. This table holds approximately 600,000 distinct CDR3 sequences, around 20% found once.

The source is a man younger than 45 with Graves' ophthalmopathy. The sample was blood. The chain recombines TRBV29-1 with TRBJ2-7, with TRBD1 identical over 7 bases. CDR3: CSVVKGTAQTYEQYF. The CDR3 coding sequence is TGCAGCGTTGTAAAGGGGACAGCTCAAACCTACGAGCAGTACTTC.